This T cell receptor (beta chain) was recorded in a study of T-cell reconstitution after alpha-beta-depleted transplantation in children. Notes on the study in general: Two months or so post-transplant, alpha-beta T cells reportedly derived from several hundred expanded graft clones. At one year after transplant, newly produced T cells mostly accounted for T-cell counts and diversity.

This clonotype was observed a few times. What it binds is unknown. This sample's TCRbeta library carried unique molecular identifier barcodes. TCRdb redid the calling of the PCR reads with MiXCR, one entry per CDR3 protein. The table lists about 980,000 distinct CDR3 sequences, about 29% of them singletons. Here the sequenced sample was PBMCs, mostly from graft donor cells, taken 360 days after TCRalphabeta/CD19-depleted stem cell transplant. The clonotype comes from a boy in the first two years of life who had a stem cell transplant for SCID, so the T cells may come from the graft donor.

The CDR3 DNA reads TGCAGTGCTCGGGACAGGGGGATCGGGTCCTACAATGAGCAGTTCTTC. Its translation is CSARDRGIGSYNEQFF. This rearrangement joins TRBV20-1 to TRBJ2-1; TRBD1 agrees at 11 bases. V lost 5 bases and J lost 1; bases outside the gene matches: 7. In germline, CDR1 is DFQATT, CDR2 SNEGSKA (reference sequence). The CDR3 runs 16 residues.